This entry features one T cell receptor beta chain sequence. As handled by the study authors: Quantification of nucleated cells was approximated via reference gene primer amplification. Sequencing was performed with immunoSEQ multiplex PCR; in TCRdb, only in-frame clones are kept and a portion is missing. The DNA gave D and trimming, while V, J and clone size come from that table. In the table there are 20,000 to 25,000 clones, approximately 84% of which are singletons. The data stem from a study of blood T cell repertoires in COVID-19. Study information: Researchers got acute and convalescent COVID-19 samples from the United States, Italy and Spain. In each case, the material was cDNA or gDNA derived from T cells, B-cell-depleted T cells, or PBMCs.

The sequenced sample consisted of peripheral blood. The clonotype comes from a woman aged 80 or older with acute or convalescent COVID-19.

The CDR3 region has the DNA TGTGCCAGCTCGCGGCCTACCGGGGGACGCACAGATACGCAGTATTTT. Its protein product is CASSRPTGGRTDTQYF. The chain employs TRBV18 and TRBJ2-3, with D possibly being TRBD2 (6 bases). V lost 6 bases and J lost 1, with 17 bases in between. Germline CDR1 reads KGHSH; CDR2 reads LQKENI. The CDR3 extends over 16 amino acids.